The clone carrying this T cell receptor beta chain was recorded at least ten times. Its target is unknown. The data were obtained in a study of identical twins. Study results and caveats: Beta out-of-frame sequences displayed a weaker excess of sharing between twins. Reduced insertions were recorded for abundant cord blood beta clonotypes, with no such pattern in memory repertoires.

TCRdb processed the 5' RACE reads anew with MiXCR; each CDR3 protein has one entry. The table has hundreds of thousands of distinct CDR3 sequences, approximately 9% seen once. Germline V CDR1 and CDR2: ENHRY, SYGVKD. V gave up 5 bases and J gave up 6 bases, with 11 bases separating them. The CDR3 is 13 residues long. This rearrangement joins TRBV10-3 to TRBJ2-1; possibly TRBD2 for D (6 bases). This TCR came from a woman in her late teens or twenties in good health. The sequencing sample was made of memory (CD45RO+) T cells sorted from blood. In DNA form, the CDR3 reads TGTGCCATCAGTTATGGGGGAGGCAATGAGCAGTTCTTC. This sequence encodes CAISYGGGNEQFF.